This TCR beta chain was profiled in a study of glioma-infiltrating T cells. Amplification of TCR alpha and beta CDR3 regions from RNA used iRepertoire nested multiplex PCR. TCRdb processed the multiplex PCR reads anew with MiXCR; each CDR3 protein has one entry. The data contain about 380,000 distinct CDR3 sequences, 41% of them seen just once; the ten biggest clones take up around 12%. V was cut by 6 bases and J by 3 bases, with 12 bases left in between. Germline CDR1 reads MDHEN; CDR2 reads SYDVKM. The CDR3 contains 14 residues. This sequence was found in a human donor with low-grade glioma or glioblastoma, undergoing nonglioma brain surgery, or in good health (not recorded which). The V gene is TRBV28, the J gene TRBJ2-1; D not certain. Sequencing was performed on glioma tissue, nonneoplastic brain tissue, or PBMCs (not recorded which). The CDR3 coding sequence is TGTGCCAGCAGCCGCCCTCGTCGCTACAATGAGCAGTTCTTC. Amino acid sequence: CASSRPRRYNEQFF.